This T cell receptor (beta chain) was obtained from a study of blood T cell repertoires in COVID-19. Per the original methods: How many nucleated cells were present was estimated from reference gene primer amplification. This table comes from immunoSEQ multiplex PCR, and its TCRdb copy is limited to in-frame clones, with some not included. The V and J calls and clone size were taken over from that table, and D and trimming were inferred from the DNA. The sample yields 130,000 or so clones, more than 70% seen once. CDR1 is LGHNT and CDR2 is FRNRAP in the germline V gene. V was trimmed by 6 bases and J by 1 base, leaving 10 bases between them. This CDR3 has 14 residues.

This TCR came from an elderly man with active or convalescent COVID-19. Sequencing was done on a sample of peripheral blood. The chain has TRBV12-5 and TRBJ2-1; no firm D call. CDR3 sequence: CASGGLISYNEQFF. Here the CDR3 DNA reads TGTGCTAGTGGGGGCCTCATTTCCTACAATGAGCAGTTCTTC.